These 4 T cell receptor beta chains were sequenced from one sample in a study of blood T cell repertoires in COVID-19. TCRdb keeps only in-frame clones here, not all; method: immunoSEQ multiplex PCR. Among a few hundred thousand clones listed, about 82% were seen once. Material for sequencing was peripheral blood. The source of these receptors is a man aged 80 or over with acute or convalescent COVID-19.

The chain links TRBV6-5 to TRBJ1-3; D is perhaps TRBD1 (6 bases). Germline V lookup: CDR1 MNHEY, CDR2 SVGAGI. V was shortened by 6 bases and J by 5 bases, with 14 bases between the two germline ends. This CDR3 spans 14 amino acids. The CDR3 here is CASSLGQRRNTIYF. The CDR3 DNA reads TGTGCCAGCAGCCTTGGACAGCGCAGAAACACCATATATTTT.

This chain uses TRBV3-1 (or the pseudogene TRBV3-2) with TRBJ1-6; 7 positions match TRBD1. Germline CDR1 LGHDT, CDR2 YNNKEL (reference sequence). The V gene end was trimmed by 2 bases and the J gene end by 7 bases; junction bases not matched to a gene: 2. The CDR3 consists of 14 residues. CDR3 in DNA: TGTGCCAGCAGCCAACCGGACAGGAATTCACCCCTCCACTTT. This translates into CASSQPDRNSPLHF.

The V and J genes are TRBV23-1 and TRBJ1-5; D is possibly TRBD1 (5 bases). TRBV23-1 is classed as an ORF, of uncertain function. The V end was cut by 5 bases, the J end by 3 bases, with 8 bases between. The CDR3 consists of 13 residues. The CDR3: CASSRQFNQPQHF. CDR3 DNA: TGCGCCAGCAGTAGACAGTTCAATCAGCCCCAGCATTTT.

The chain joins TRBV19 to TRBJ2-3; 9 bases are shared with TRBD2. CDR1 and CDR2 from the germline V gene are LNHDA and SQIVND (reference sequence). V dropped 6 bases and J dropped 2; count of bases not matched to a gene: 9. The CDR3 has 16 amino acids. CDR3 nucleotide sequence: TGTGCCAGTAGCCCCGGGCTAGCGGGGACCACAGATACGCAGTATTTT. This encodes CASSPGLAGTTDTQYF.